These 5 T cell receptor beta chains were all obtained from the same sample, sequenced in a study of OX40 agonist ivuxolimab in advanced cancers. The assay was immunoSEQ multiplex PCR, and TCRdb's table has in-frame clones only and misses some. Here the sample spans roughly 65,000 clones, 85% being singletons. The specimen comprised CD4+ or CD8+ T cells sorted from blood, sampled in a trial of the OX40 agonist ivuxolimab. The receptors were sampled from an adult with an advanced solid tumor such as melanoma, head and neck, liver or kidney cancer.

The chain carries TRBV4-1 and TRBJ2-1, with 7 bases identical to TRBD1. The J segment lost 4 bases and the V segment lost 4 bases, leaving 4 bases of the junction unmatched. Germline-derived CDR1 and CDR2 are MGHRA and YSYEKL. The CDR3 runs 14 residues. The CDR3 DNA reads TGCGCCAGCAGCCCTAGGGACAGTTACAATGAGCAGTTCTTC. This sequence encodes CASSPRDSYNEQFF.

V usage is TRBV5-4 and J usage is TRBJ2-2, with 8 bases aligning to TRBD2. Germline V CDR1 and CDR2: SGHNT, YYREEE (reference sequence). V lost 4 bases to trimming and J lost 5 bases; unmatched junction nucleotides: 13. The CDR3 has 17 amino acids. The CDR3 DNA follows: TGTGCCAGCAGCAACGGCGCGACTAGCGCCCCAACCGGGGAGCTGTTTTTT. Translation gives CASSNGATSAPTGELFF.

The chain is built from TRBV5-4 and TRBJ2-7, with TRBD2 matching over 8 bases. There are 15 residues in the CDR3. From germline, CDR1 is SGHNT and CDR2 YYREEE (reference sequence). Trimming at V came to 3 bases and at J to 6 bases, leaving 11 bases not matched to a gene. The CDR3: CASSSKDGRAIEQYF. The CDR3 bases are TGTGCCAGCAGCTCTAAAGACGGGAGGGCTATCGAGCAGTACTTC.

This chain connects TRBV19 to TRBJ2-1; 7 bases map to TRBD1. Germline V gene sequence: CDR1 LNHDA, CDR2 SQIVND (reference sequence). The trim removed 7 bases at V and 2 bases at J, leaving 8 bases unmatched. The CDR3 loop spans 15 amino acids. The CDR3 protein is CASIDRDSPYNEQFF. The CDR3 coding sequence is TGTGCCAGTATTGACCGGGACAGCCCCTACAATGAGCAGTTCTTC.

The rearrangement links TRBV7-9 to TRBJ2-3, with D uncertain. This CDR3 contains 17 residues. V was pared by 3 bases and J by 7 bases, with 23 bases between. Germline CDR1 is SEHNR and CDR2 is FQNEAQ (reference sequence). CDR3 sequence: CASSFTTIGQELYTQYF. CDR3 DNA: TGTGCCAGCAGCTTTACTACAATCGGCCAGGAGCTCTATACGCAGTATTTT.